A single sample gave rise to the 27 T cell receptor beta chains below, sequenced in a study of blood T cell repertoires in COVID-19. The protocol was immunoSEQ multiplex PCR, while the TCRdb copy is restricted to in-frame clones and leaves out a portion. Among about 250,000 clones, roughly 85% were seen once, and the ten largest hold roughly 3%. Sequenced: peripheral blood. These receptor sequences come from a man aged 18 to 29 with active or convalescent COVID-19.

This clone showed up just once. The chain has TRBV4-1 and TRBJ1-5; D possibly corresponds to TRBD1 (5 bases). The CDR3 runs to 15 residues. The germline V and J ends were trimmed by 0 bases and 7 bases, with 13 bases remaining between them. Germline V gene data show CDR1 as MGHRA and CDR2 as YSYEKL. The CDR3 nucleotides are TGCGCCAGCAGCCAAGAGGGACCGGGAGACCAGCCCCAGCATTTT. It yields the protein CASSQEGPGDQPQHF.

The chain combines TRBV4-3 with TRBJ2-1; D might be TRBD2 (5 bases). Trimming took 0 bases from V and 5 from J, leaving 14 bases between them. CDR3 length: 16 amino acids. CDR1 LGHNA and CDR2 YSLEER come from the germline V gene. In DNA, the CDR3 is TGCGCCAGCAGCCAAGATGCCAGCGGAAAGAACAATGAGCAGTTCTTC. Amino acids: CASSQDASGKNNEQFF.

This clone appeared once. The CDR3, as DNA: TGTGCCAGCAGTTTGCCACTACCCGATACGCAGTATTTT. Translated, it gives CASSLPLPDTQYF. The chain joins TRBV6-4 to TRBJ2-3; D is undetermined. The CDR3 runs to 13 residues. CDR1 is MRHNA, CDR2 SNTAGT, per germline. Trimming left V 5 bases short and J 6 bases short, with 12 bases between.

V and J are TRBV7-9 and TRBJ1-1; D remains ambiguous. CDR3 length: 14 residues. Trimming left V 5 bases short and J 1 base short, with 11 bases between. The germline CDR1 and CDR2 sequences are SEHNR and FQNEAQ (reference sequence). This chain's CDR3 is CASSDLNTNTEAFF. DNA for the CDR3: TGTGCCAGCAGCGACTTAAACACGAACACTGAAGCTTTCTTT.

V usage is TRBV5-8 and J usage is TRBJ1-5; 10 bases match TRBD1. V shed 1 base, J shed 7 bases, and the junction held 5 bases outside the gene matches. The CDR3 extends over 15 amino acids. Germline values: CDR1 SGHTS, CDR2 YDEGEE. Here the CDR3 DNA reads TGTGCCAGCAGCTTGCGACAGGGGGCGAGGCAGCCCCAGCATTTT. Protein product: CASSLRQGARQPQHF.

The rearrangement uses TRBV6-6 and TRBJ1-5; no reliable D call. This CDR3 region has 14 residues. Germline V lookup: CDR1 MNHNY, CDR2 SVGAGI (reference sequence). Trimming left V 5 bases short and J 0 bases short, with 8 bases between. CDR3 nucleotides: TGTGCCAGCAGTCGACTGTATAGCAATCAGCCCCAGCATTTT. Amino acids: CASSRLYSNQPQHF.

V and J are TRBV5-4 and TRBJ2-1; 11 positions match TRBD1. The germline gives CDR1 SGHNT, CDR2 YYREEE (reference sequence). After removal of 4 bases from V and 2 bases from J, the junction contained 2 bases not matched to a gene. The CDR3 is made up of 15 amino acids. The CDR3 is CASSPGQGAYNEQFF. CDR3 sequence (DNA): TGTGCCAGCAGCCCGGGACAGGGGGCCTACAATGAGCAGTTCTTC.

The chain couples TRBV6-5 to TRBJ2-2; 7 bases are shared with TRBD2. This CDR3 is built from 14 residues. CDR1 and CDR2 (germline): MNHEY, SVGAGI. V gave up 11 bases and J gave up 2 bases; unmatched junction bases: 8. The CDR3 here is CALSRGVNTGELFF. DNA of the CDR3: TGTGCCCTCAGTCGGGGGGTAAACACCGGGGAGCTGTTTTTT.

This chain joins TRBV9 and TRBJ2-5; D is perhaps TRBD2 (5 bases). The germline V gene has CDR1 SGDLS and CDR2 YYNGEE. Deletions cut 2 bases from V and 1 base from J, with 12 bases between. This CDR3 is built from 15 residues. Here the CDR3 reads CASSVLDFPQETQYF. The CDR3 nucleotides read TGTGCCAGCAGCGTCCTGGACTTTCCCCAAGAGACCCAGTACTTC.

This chain links TRBV6-5 with TRBJ2-1, with TRBD2 identical over 11 bases. With 4 bases clipped from V and 9 bases from J, the junction kept 8 bases outside the gene matches. CDR3 size: 15 residues. The germline CDR1 and CDR2 sequences are MNHEY and SVGAGI. The CDR3, as DNA: TGTGCCAGCAGTTTGGGGGCTAGCGGGAGGATTGAGCAGTTCTTC. This translates into CASSLGASGRIEQFF.

The chain carries TRBV9 and TRBJ1-1; 7 nucleotides agree with TRBD1. J was trimmed by 5 bases and V by 3 bases; bases with no gene match: 10. The CDR3 has 15 residues. In germline, CDR1 is SGDLS, CDR2 YYNGEE. The CDR3 DNA follows: TGTGCCAGCAGCGGAGGATACAGGGGTTGGACTGAAGCTTTCTTT. Its translation is CASSGGYRGWTEAFF.

The chain links TRBV18 to TRBJ2-1, with 9 bases aligning to TRBD2. CDR1 KGHSH and CDR2 LQKENI come from the germline V gene. This CDR3 comprises 15 residues. Germline trimming cut 3 bases from V and 1 base from J; bases unmatched to any gene: 1. CDR3 sequence: CASSPLAGSYNEQFF. The CDR3 region has the DNA TGTGCCAGCTCACCCCTAGCGGGATCCTACAATGAGCAGTTCTTC.

The chain carries TRBV9 and TRBJ1-2, with 7 positions matching TRBD1. The V and J ends lost 4 bases and 4 bases, in that order; junction bases with no gene match: 13. This CDR3 has 16 residues. Looked up from germline, CDR1 is SGDLS and CDR2 is YYNGEE. Written as DNA, the CDR3 is TGTGCCAGCAGCTCAAGCTCTGGGACAGCAAGCTATGGCTACACCTTC. Translating it yields CASSSSSGTASYGYTF.

The V call is TRBV7-9, the J call TRBJ2-7; TRBD2 matches 8 bases. Germline CDR1 is SEHNR and CDR2 is FQNEAQ (reference sequence). The CDR3 runs to 15 residues. The junction had 7 bases not matched to a gene; V was cut back by 4 bases and J by 2 bases. CDR3 in amino acids: CASSSGAGVAYEQYF. CDR3 DNA: TGTGCCAGCAGCTCCGGAGCGGGAGTCGCCTACGAGCAGTACTTC.

The V call is TRBV5-1, the J call TRBJ2-3; 7 positions match TRBD2. The CDR3 contains 16 residues. The V and J ends lost 2 bases and 0 bases, in that order; junction bases with no gene match: 6. CDR1 SGHRS and CDR2 YFSETQ come from the germline V gene. The chain's CDR3 is CASSFGASGSTDTQYF. The CDR3 DNA sequence: TGCGCCAGCAGCTTCGGGGCTAGCGGTAGCACAGATACGCAGTATTTT. The full variable domain, its missing parts supplied by reference TRBV5-1 and TRBJ2-3, is KAGVTQTPRYLIKTRGQQVTLSCSPISGHRSVSWYQQTPGQGLQFLFEYFSETQRNKGNFPGRFSGRQFSNSRSEMNVSTLELGDSALYLCASSFGASGSTDTQYFGPGTRLTVL.

This clone has only one observation. This rearrangement joins TRBV7-2 to TRBJ1-6; D might be TRBD1 (5 bases). V lost 1 base and J lost 9, with 10 bases in between. The germline V gene encodes CDR1 SGHTA and CDR2 FQGNSA. This CDR3 contains 14 residues. Here the CDR3 reads CASSLETEISPLHF. CDR3 DNA sequence: TGTGCCAGCAGCTTAGAGACAGAAATTTCACCCCTCCACTTT. Filled out from reference TRBV7-2 and TRBJ1-6, the complete variable domain reads GAGVSQSPSNKVTEKGKDVELRCDPISGHTALYWYRQSLGQGLEFLIYFQGNSAPDKSGLPSDRFSAERTGGSVSTLTIQRTQQEDSAVYLCASSLETEISPLHFGNGTRLTVT.

V is TRBV4-2 and J is TRBJ1-5; TRBD1 might be the D (6 bases). Germline V gene sequence: CDR1 LGHNA, CDR2 YNFKEQ. The CDR3 runs 18 residues. V lost 5 bases to trimming and J lost 0 bases, with 20 bases between them. Here the CDR3 reads CASSFTPRQANSNQPQHF. CDR3 DNA sequence: TGTGCCAGCAGCTTCACCCCCAGACAGGCCAATAGCAATCAGCCCCAGCATTTT.

This chain joins TRBV7-2 and TRBJ1-2, with D unresolved. Between the trimmed V and J ends, which lost 1 base and 8 bases, there was a span of 14 bases. CDR1 is SGHTA, CDR2 FQGNSA, per germline. The CDR3 sequence is 14 residues long. CDR3 sequence: CASSLEAVTRGYTF. The DNA of the CDR3 is TGTGCCAGCAGCTTAGAGGCAGTAACTAGGGGCTACACCTTC.

The J gene is TRBJ1-2, the V gene TRBV25-1, with TRBD1 as a possible D gene (6 bases). The V end lost 7 bases, the J end lost 6 bases, and 9 bases lay between the germline ends. Germline lookup yields CDR1 MGHDK and CDR2 SYGVNS. CDR3 size: 11 residues. CDR3 protein: CASTGANGYTF. The CDR3 DNA reads as TGTGCCAGCACAGGGGCGAATGGCTACACCTTC.

A single count supports this clone. This chain connects TRBV27 to TRBJ1-2, with TRBD1 matching 8 bases. Trimming cost V 3 bases and J 4 bases; bases outside gene matches: 7. CDR1 and CDR2 (germline): MNHEY, SMNVEV (reference sequence). CDR3 length: 15 residues. CDR3 bases: TGTGCCAGCAGTTTTGGGCAGGGGGCGGTCTATGGCTACACCTTC. Protein sequence: CASSFGQGAVYGYTF.

The chain carries TRBV18 and TRBJ1-1, with a weak D call TRBD1 (6 bases). Trimming pared 3 bases from V and 8 bases from J, leaving 7 bases between. Germline values: CDR1 KGHSH, CDR2 LQKENI. This CDR3 region has 11 residues. The DNA for the CDR3 is TGTGCCAGCTCACCGGGGGCGGAAGCTTTCTTT. It encodes CASSPGAEAFF.

V usage is TRBV6-5 and J usage is TRBJ1-2; 8 nucleotides align to TRBD1. In germline, CDR1 is MNHEY, CDR2 SVGAGI. V was clipped by 6 bases and J by 3 bases; unmatched bases: 3. This CDR3 has 13 amino acids. CDR3 region: CASRGQGHYGYTF. The CDR3 DNA is TGTGCCAGCAGAGGACAGGGTCACTATGGCTACACCTTC.

The chain employs TRBV29-1 and TRBJ2-3; 14 positions agree with TRBD2. The V segment lost 7 bases and the J segment 9 bases; nucleotides outside the gene matches: 9. The CDR3 has 14 amino acids. CDR1 and CDR2 (germline): SQVTM, ANQGSEA. The CDR3 sequence: CSAGKGLAGETQYF. CDR3 nucleotide sequence: TGCAGCGCCGGGAAGGGACTAGCGGGGGAGACGCAGTATTTT.

This chain connects TRBV5-4 to TRBJ2-2; D uncertain. Trimming removed 5 bases from V and 1 base from J, with 9 bases in between. The length of the CDR3 is 14 residues. Germline CDR1 SGHNT, CDR2 YYREEE (reference sequence). CDR3 in amino acids: CASSGQENTGELFF. The CDR3 nucleotides read TGTGCCAGCAGTGGGCAGGAGAACACCGGGGAGCTGTTTTTT.

This rearrangement joins TRBV7-6 to TRBJ2-1, with 9 bases fitting TRBD1. The germline V gene has CDR1 SGHVS and CDR2 FNYEAQ. Trimming at V came to 5 bases and at J to 8 bases, leaving 10 bases not matched to a gene. This CDR3 contains 15 residues. The CDR3 protein is CASSPTGGSEYEQFF. For the CDR3, the DNA is TGTGCCAGCAGCCCTACAGGGGGCAGCGAATATGAGCAGTTCTTC.

CDR3 amino acids: CASSRQGYQPQHF. The CDR3 nucleotides read TGTGCCAGCAGCAGACAGGGTTATCAGCCCCAGCATTTT. V usage is TRBV27 and J usage is TRBJ1-5, with 7 bases fitting TRBD1. Germline V CDR1 and CDR2: MNHEY, SMNVEV (reference sequence). After removal of 6 bases from V and 5 bases from J, the junction contained 4 bases not matched to a gene. There are 13 residues in the CDR3.

This chain's CDR3 is CASSSGLAGYQETQYF. The CDR3 region has the DNA TGTGCCAGCAGCTCCGGATTAGCGGGGTACCAAGAGACCCAGTACTTC. The V gene is TRBV5-4, the J gene TRBJ2-5, with 8 bases matching TRBD2. The CDR3 extends over 16 amino acids. Germline trimming cut 3 bases from V and 0 bases from J; bases unmatched to any gene: 7. Germline loops: CDR1 SGHNT, CDR2 YYREEE (reference sequence).